This T cell receptor beta chain was captured by sequencing in a study of cytomegalovirus exposure and HLA in healthy donors. Overall study: Falling in the Caucasian-associated ancestry cluster were 81% of 398 genotyped donors.

V was cut by 4 bases and J by 4 bases, with 4 bases left in between. The CDR3 has 12 residues. CDR1 SNHLY and CDR2 FYNNEI come from the germline V gene. On this clone: Its antigen is as yet unknown.

The study, taken as a whole, reports: Testing in vitro showed a few CMV-associated chains specific for CMV antigens. A later analysis showed TCR association rates differing by HLA locus, peaking at DRB1 and lowest at HLA-C. The number of N-insertions in an Asian-associated ancestry cluster was reportedly below the approximately 700-donor mean in a later analysis.

PCR was performed using 60 Vbeta and 13 Jbeta primers. TCRdb's copy holds only in-frame clones and misses some; the assay was immunoSEQ multiplex PCR. The data hold 100,000 to 150,000 clones, with roughly 80% observed a single time. Material: PBMCs. This clonotype originated in a woman between 50 and 59 years old in good health and CMV-seronegative. The J gene is TRBJ1-4, the V gene TRBV2; D is uncertain. This CDR3 reads CASSAYNEKLFF. In nucleotides, the CDR3 is TGTGCCAGCAGTGCCTATAATGAAAAACTGTTTTTT.